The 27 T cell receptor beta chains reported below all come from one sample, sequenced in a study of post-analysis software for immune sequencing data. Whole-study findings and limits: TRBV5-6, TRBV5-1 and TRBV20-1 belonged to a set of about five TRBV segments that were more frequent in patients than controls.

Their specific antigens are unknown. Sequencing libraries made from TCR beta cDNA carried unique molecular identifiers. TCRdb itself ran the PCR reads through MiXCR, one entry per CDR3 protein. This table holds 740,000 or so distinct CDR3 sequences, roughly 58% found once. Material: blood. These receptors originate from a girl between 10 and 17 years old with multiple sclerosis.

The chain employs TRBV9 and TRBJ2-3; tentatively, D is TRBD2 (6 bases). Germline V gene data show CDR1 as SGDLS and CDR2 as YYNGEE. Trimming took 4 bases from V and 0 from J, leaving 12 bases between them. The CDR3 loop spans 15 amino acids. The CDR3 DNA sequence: TGTGCCAGCAGCCCTGTGGGGGGAAGCACAGATACGCAGTATTTT. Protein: CASSPVGGSTDTQYF.

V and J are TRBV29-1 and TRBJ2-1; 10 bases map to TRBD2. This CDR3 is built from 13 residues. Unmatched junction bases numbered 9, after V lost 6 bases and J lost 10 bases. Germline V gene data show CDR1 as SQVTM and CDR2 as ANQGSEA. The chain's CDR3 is CSVERTSGDEQFF. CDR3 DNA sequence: TGCAGCGTCGAACGGACTAGCGGCGACGAGCAGTTCTTC.

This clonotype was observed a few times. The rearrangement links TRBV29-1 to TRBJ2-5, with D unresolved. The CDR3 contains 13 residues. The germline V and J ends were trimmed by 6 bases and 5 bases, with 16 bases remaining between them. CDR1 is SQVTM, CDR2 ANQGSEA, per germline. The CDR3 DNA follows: TGCAGCGTCGATCACTTGGGGAAGGAGACCCAGTACTTC. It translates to CSVDHLGKETQYF.

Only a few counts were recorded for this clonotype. The CDR3 DNA sequence: TGCGCCAGCAGTTGGCGGGGGGGAGAGACCCAGTACTTC. Translation gives CASSWRGGETQYF. The chain is built from TRBV5-1 and TRBJ2-5; 9 bases map to TRBD2. J lost 4 bases, V lost 5 bases, and 3 bases had no gene match. This CDR3 is built from 13 residues. Germline CDR1 and CDR2: SGHRS and YFSETQ.

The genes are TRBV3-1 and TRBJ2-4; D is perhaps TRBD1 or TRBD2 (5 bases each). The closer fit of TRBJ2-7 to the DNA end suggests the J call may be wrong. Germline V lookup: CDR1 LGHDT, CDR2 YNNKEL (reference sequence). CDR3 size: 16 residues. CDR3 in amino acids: CASSQVSPGGSYEQYF. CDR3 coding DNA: TGTGCCAGCAGCCAAGTATCTCCTGGGGGCTCCTACGAGCAGTACTTC.

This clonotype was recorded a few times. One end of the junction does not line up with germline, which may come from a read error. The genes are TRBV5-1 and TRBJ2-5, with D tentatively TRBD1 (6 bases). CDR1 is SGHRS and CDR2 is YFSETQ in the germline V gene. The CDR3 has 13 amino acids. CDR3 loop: CASSLGGTETQYF. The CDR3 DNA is TGTGCCAGCAGTTTAGGGGGTACAGAGACCCAGTACTTC.

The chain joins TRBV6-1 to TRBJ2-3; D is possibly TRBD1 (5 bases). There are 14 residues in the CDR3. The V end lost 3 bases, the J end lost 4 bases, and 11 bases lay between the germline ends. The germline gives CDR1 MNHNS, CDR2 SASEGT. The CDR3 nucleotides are TGTGCCAGCAGTGATGGCTGGGGCGCAGATACGCAGTATTTT. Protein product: CASSDGWGADTQYF.

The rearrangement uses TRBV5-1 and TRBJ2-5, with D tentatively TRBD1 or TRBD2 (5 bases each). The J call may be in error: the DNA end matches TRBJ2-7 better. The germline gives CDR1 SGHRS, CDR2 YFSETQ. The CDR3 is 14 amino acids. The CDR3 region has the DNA TGCGCCAGCAGCCGGCGAGGGGCTGAATACGAGCAGTACTTC. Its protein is CASSRRGAEYEQYF.

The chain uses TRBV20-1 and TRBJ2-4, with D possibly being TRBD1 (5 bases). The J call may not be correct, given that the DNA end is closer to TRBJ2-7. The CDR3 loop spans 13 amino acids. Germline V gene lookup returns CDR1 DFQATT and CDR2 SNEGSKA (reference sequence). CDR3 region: CSARRQISYEQYF. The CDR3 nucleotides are TGCAGTGCCCGCCGACAGATATCCTACGAGCAGTACTTC.

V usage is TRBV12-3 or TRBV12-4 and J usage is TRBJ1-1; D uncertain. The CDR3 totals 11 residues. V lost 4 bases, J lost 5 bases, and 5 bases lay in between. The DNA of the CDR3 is TGTGCCAGCAGTTGGAGGACTGAAGCTTTCTTT. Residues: CASSWRTEAFF.

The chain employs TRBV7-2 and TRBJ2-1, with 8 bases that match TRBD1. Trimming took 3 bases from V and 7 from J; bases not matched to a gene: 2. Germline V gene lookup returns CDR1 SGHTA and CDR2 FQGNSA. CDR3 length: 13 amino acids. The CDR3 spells CASSFYRGNEQFF. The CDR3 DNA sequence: TGTGCCAGCAGCTTCTACAGGGGGAATGAGCAGTTCTTC.

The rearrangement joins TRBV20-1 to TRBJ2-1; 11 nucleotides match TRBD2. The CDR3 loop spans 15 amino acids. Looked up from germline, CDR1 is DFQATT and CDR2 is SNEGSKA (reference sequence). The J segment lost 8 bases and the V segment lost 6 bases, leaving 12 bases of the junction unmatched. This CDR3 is CSAPHSGRGLDEQFF. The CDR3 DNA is TGCAGTGCCCCCCATAGCGGGAGGGGGTTGGATGAGCAGTTCTTC.

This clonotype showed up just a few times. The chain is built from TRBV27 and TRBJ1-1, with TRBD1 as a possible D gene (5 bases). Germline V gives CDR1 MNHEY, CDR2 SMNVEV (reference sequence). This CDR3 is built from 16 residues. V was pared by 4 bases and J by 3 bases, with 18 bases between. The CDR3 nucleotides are TGTGCCAGCAGTTCCCCCTGGAGGGGTGGGGACACTGAAGCTTTCTTT. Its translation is CASSSPWRGGDTEAFF.

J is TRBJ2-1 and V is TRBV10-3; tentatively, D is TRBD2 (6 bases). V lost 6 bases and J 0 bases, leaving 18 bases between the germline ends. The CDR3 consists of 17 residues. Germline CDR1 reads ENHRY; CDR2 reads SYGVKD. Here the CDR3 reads CAISSRGGRGSYNEQFF. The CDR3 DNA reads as TGTGCCATCAGCTCCCGGGGAGGACGGGGCTCCTACAATGAGCAGTTCTTC.

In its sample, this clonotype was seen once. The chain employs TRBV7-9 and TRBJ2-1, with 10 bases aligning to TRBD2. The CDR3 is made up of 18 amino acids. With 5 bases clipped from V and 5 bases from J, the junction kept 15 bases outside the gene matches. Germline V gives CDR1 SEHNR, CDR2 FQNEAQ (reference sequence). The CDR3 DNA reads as TGTGCCAGCAGCCCCTTCCTCGTCGTAGCGGGGGGCAACAATGAGCAGTTCTTC. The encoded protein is CASSPFLVVAGGNNEQFF.

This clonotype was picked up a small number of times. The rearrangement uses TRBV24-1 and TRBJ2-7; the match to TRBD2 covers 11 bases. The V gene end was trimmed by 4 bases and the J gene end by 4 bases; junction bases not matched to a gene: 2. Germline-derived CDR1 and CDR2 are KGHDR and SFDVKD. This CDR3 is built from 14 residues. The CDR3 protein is CATSEIAGGYEQYF. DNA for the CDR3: TGTGCCACCAGTGAAATAGCGGGAGGGTACGAGCAGTACTTC.

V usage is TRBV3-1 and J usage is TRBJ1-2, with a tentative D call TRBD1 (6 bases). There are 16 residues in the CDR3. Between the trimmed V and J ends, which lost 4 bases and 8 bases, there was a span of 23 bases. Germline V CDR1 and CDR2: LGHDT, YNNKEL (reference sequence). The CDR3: CASSPHPGTSLRGYTF. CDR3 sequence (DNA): TGTGCCAGCAGCCCCCACCCAGGGACAAGTCTCAGGGGCTACACCTTC.

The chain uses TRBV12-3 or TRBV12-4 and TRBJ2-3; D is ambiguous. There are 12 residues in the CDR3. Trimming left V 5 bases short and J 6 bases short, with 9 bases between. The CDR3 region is CASSRPRDTQYF. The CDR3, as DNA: TGTGCCAGCAGTCGCCCTCGGGATACGCAGTATTTT.

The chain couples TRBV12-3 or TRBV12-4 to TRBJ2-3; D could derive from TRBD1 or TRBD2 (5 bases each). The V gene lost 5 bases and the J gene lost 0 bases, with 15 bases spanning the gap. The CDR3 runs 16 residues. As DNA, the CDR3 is TGTGCCAGCAGTCCAAGGGGCAGGACTAGCACAGATACGCAGTATTTT. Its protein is CASSPRGRTSTDTQYF.

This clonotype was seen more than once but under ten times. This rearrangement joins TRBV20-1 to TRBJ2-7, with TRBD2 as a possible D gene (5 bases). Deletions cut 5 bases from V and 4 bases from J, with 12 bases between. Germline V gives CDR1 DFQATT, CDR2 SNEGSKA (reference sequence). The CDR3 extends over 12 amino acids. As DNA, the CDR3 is TGCAGTGCTGCCCTAGGAGGTTACGAGCAGTACTTC. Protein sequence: CSAALGGYEQYF.

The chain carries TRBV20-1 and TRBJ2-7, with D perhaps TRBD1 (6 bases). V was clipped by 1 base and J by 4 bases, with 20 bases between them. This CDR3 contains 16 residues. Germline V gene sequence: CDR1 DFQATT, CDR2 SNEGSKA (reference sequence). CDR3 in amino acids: CSARVSSGALAYEQYF. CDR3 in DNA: TGCAGTGCTAGAGTTTCCTCAGGGGCGCTGGCGTACGAGCAGTACTTC.

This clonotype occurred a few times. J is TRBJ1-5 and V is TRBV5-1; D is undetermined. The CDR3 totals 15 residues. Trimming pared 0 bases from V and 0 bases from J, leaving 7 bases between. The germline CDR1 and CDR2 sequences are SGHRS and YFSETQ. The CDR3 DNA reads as TGCGCCAGCAGCTTGGCGGGGAATAGCAATCAGCCCCAGCATTTT. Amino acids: CASSLAGNSNQPQHF.

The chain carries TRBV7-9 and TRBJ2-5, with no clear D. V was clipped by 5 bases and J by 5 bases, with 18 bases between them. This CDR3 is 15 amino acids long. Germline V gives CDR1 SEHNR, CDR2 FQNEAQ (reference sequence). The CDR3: CASSDPPDLGETQYF. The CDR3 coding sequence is TGTGCCAGCAGCGACCCGCCAGATCTCGGTGAGACCCAGTACTTC.

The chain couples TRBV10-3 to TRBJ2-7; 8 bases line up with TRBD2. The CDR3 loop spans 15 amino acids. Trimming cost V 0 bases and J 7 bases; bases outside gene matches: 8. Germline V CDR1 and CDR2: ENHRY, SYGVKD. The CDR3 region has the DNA TGTGCCATCAGTGAGTCAAGGCTAGCGGGCGAGGAGCAGTACTTC. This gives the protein CAISESRLAGEEQYF.

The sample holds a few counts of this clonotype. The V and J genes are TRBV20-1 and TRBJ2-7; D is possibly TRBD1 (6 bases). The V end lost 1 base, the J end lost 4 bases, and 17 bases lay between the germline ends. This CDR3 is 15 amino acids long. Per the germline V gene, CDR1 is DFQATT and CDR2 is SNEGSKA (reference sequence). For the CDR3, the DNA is TGCAGTGCTAGAGTAGGGGGTGGCTCCCCTTACGAGCAGTACTTC. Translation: CSARVGGGSPYEQYF.

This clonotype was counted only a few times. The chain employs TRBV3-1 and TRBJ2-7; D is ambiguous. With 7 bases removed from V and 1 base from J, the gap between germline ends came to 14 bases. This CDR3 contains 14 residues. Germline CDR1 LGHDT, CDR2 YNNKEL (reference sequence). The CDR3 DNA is TGTGCCAGCACCTCGTCCACTGTGTCCTACGAGCAGTACTTC. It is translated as CASTSSTVSYEQYF.

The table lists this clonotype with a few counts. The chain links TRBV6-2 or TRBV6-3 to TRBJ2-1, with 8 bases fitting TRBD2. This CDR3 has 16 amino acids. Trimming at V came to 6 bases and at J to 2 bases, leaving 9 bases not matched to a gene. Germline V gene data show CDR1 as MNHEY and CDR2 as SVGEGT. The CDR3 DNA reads TGTGCCAGCAGATTTCCCCACGGGGGGGCCTACAATGAGCAGTTCTTC. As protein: CASRFPHGGAYNEQFF.